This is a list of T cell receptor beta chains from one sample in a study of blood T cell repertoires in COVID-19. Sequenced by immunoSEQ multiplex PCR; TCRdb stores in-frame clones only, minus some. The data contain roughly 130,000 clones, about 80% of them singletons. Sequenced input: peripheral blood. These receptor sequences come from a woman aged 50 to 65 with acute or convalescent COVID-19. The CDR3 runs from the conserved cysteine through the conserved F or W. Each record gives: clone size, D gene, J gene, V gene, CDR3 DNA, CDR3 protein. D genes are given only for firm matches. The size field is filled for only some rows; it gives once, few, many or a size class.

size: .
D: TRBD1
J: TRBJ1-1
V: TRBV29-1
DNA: TGCAGCGTCGACTCCGGACAGGGGAGCCCTGAAGCTTTCTTT
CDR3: CSVDSGQGSPEAFF

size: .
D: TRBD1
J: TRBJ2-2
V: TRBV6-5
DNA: TGTGCCAGCAGGACAGGGACGAACACCGGGGAGCTGTTTTTT
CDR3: CASRTGTNTGELFF

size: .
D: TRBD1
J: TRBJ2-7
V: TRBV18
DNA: TGTGCCAGCTCACCGGGACAGGGATTCTCCTACGAGCAGTACTTC
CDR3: CASSPGQGFSYEQYF

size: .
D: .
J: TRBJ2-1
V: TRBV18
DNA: TGTGCCAGCTCAGTTCAGGCGGGGCCCAGCTCCTACAATGAGCAGTTCTTC
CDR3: CASSVQAGPSSYNEQFF

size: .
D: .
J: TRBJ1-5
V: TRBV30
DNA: TGTGCCTGGGGACCCGGACGGGACAATCAGCCCCAGCATTTT
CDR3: CAWGPGRDNQPQHF

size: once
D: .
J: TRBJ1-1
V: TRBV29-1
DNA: TGCAGCGTTGAGGGGGCGGTCCGCACTGAAGCTTTCTTT
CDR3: CSVEGAVRTEAFF

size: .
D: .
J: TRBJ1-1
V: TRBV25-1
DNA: TGTGCCAGCAGTTTGGAGGGTCCGGAAGCTTTCTTT
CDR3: CASSLEGPEAFF

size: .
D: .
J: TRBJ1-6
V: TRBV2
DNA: TGTGCCAGCAAATACGCCTCAGCGAATTCACCCCTCCACTTT
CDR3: CASKYASANSPLHF

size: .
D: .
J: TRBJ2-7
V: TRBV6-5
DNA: TGTGCCAGCCGGAGGCAGGACCCAGGGGCCTACGAGCAGTACTTC
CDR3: CASRRQDPGAYEQYF

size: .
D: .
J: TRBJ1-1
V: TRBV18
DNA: TGTGCCAGCTCACGCCAGCCGGGACTGAATCTCGGGGACACTGAAGCTTTCTTT
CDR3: CASSRQPGLNLGDTEAFF

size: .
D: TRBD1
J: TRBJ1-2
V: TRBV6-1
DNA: TGTGCCAGCAGTGAAGGGGACAGAGGCTATGGCTACACCTTC
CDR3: CASSEGDRGYGYTF

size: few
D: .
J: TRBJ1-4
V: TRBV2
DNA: TGTGCCAGCAGACGGACAGTGGTGGATGAAAAACTGTTTTTT
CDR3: CASRRTVVDEKLFF

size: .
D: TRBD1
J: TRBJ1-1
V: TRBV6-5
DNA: TGTGCCAGCAGTTACTCGACAGGGGGTTCTGAAGCTTTCTTT
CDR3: CASSYSTGGSEAFF

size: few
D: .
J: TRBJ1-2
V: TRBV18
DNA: TGTGCCAGCTCACCGGAGGGAGTACATGGCTACACCTTC
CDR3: CASSPEGVHGYTF